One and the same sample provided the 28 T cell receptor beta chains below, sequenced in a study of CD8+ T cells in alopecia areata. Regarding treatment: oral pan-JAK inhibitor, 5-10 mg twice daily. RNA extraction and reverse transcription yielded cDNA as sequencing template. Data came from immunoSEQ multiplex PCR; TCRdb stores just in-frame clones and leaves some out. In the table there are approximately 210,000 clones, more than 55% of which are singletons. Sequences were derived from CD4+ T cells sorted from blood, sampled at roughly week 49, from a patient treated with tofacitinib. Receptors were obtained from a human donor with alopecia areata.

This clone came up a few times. CDR3 sequence: CASSLSSGGAGTDTQYF. Here the CDR3 DNA reads TGCGCCAGCAGCTTATCTAGCGGGGGGGCTGGCACAGATACGCAGTATTTT. The chain is built from TRBV5-1 and TRBJ2-3; 12 bases agree with TRBD2. This CDR3 contains 17 residues. Germline assignment: CDR1 SGHRS and CDR2 YFSETQ. With 2 bases clipped from V and 1 base from J, the junction kept 5 bases outside the gene matches.

DNA of the CDR3: TGTGCCAGCAGCGCGACATGGGGGCCAGATACGCAGTATTTT. It specifies CASSATWGPDTQYF. The rearrangement uses TRBV9 and TRBJ2-3; TRBD1 might be the D (6 bases). CDR1 is SGDLS, CDR2 YYNGEE, per germline. Deletions cut 3 bases from V and 4 bases from J, with 12 bases between. This CDR3 region has 14 residues.

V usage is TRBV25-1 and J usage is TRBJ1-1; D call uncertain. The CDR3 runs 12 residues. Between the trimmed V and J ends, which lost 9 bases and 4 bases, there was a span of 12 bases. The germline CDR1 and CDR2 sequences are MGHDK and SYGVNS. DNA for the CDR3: TGTGCCAGTTTGGGGTCAGCCACTGAAGCTTTCTTT. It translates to CASLGSATEAFF.

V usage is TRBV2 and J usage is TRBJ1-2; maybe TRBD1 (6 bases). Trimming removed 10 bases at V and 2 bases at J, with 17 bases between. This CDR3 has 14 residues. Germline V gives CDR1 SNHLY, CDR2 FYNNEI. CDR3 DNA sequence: TGTGCCAAACAAAAGACAGGCTTAAACTATGGCTACACCTTC. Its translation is CAKQKTGLNYGYTF.

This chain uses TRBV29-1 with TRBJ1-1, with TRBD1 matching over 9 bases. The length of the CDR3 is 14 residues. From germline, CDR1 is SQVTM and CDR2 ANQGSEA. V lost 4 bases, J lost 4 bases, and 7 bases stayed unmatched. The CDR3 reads CSVASSTGGTEAFF. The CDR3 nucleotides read TGCAGCGTTGCAAGTTCGACAGGGGGCACTGAAGCTTTCTTT. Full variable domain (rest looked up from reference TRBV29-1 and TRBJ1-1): SAVISQKPSRDICQRGTSLTIQCQVDSQVTMMFWYRQQPGQSLTLIATANQGSEATYESGFVIDKFPISRPNLTFSTLTVSNMSPEDSSIYLCSVASSTGGTEAFFGQGTRLTVV.

This chain's CDR3 is CASKRGRNTEAFF. In DNA form, the CDR3 reads TGTGCCAGCAAGAGGGGGAGGAACACTGAAGCTTTCTTT. The gene calls are TRBV6-1 and TRBJ1-1; D is perhaps TRBD1 (6 bases). Trimming stripped 7 bases from V and 1 base from J, with 10 bases between. This CDR3 is 13 amino acids long. The germline CDR1 and CDR2 sequences are MNHNS and SASEGT.

The DNA of the CDR3 is TGTGCCAGCAGACCGGACCACAACACTGAAGCTTTCTTT. This translates into CASRPDHNTEAFF. The chain links TRBV7-2 to TRBJ1-1; D ambiguous. Germline V gene sequence: CDR1 SGHTA, CDR2 FQGNSA. Between the trimmed V and J ends, which lost 6 bases and 2 bases, there was a span of 10 bases. CDR3 length: 13 residues.

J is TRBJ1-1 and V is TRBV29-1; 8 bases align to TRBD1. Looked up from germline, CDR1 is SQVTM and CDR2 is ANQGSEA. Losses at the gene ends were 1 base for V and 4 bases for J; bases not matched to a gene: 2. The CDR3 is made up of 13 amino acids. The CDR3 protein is CSVEGTGRTEAFF. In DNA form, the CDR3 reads TGCAGCGTTGAAGGGACAGGGCGCACTGAAGCTTTCTTT.

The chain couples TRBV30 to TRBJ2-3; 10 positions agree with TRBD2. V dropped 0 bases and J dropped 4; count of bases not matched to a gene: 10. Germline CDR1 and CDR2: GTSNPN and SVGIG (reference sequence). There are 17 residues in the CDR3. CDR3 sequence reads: CAWSVLYERGGPDTQYF. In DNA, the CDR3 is TGTGCCTGGAGTGTACTCTACGAGCGGGGGGGTCCAGATACGCAGTATTTT. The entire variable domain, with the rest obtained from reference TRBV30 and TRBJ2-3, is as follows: SQTIHQWPATLVQPVGSPLSLECTVEGTSNPNLYWYRQAAGRGLQLLFYSVGIGQISSEVPQNLSASRPQDRQFILSSKKLLLSDSGFYLCAWSVLYERGGPDTQYFGPGTRLTVL.

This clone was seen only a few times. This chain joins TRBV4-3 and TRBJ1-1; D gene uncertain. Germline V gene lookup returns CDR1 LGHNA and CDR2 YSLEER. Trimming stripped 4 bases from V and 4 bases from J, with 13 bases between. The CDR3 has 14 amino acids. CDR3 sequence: CASSRNLFGTEAFF. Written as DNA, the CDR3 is TGCGCCAGCAGCCGAAACCTTTTTGGCACTGAAGCTTTCTTT.

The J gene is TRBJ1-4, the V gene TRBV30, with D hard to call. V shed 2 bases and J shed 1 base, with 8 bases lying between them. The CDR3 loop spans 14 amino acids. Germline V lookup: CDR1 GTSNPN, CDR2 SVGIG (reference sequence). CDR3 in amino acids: CAWSRTVTNEKLFF. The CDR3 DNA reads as TGTGCCTGGAGTAGAACAGTAACTAATGAAAAACTGTTTTTT. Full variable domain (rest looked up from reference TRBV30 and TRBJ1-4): SQTIHQWPATLVQPVGSPLSLECTVEGTSNPNLYWYRQAAGRGLQLLFYSVGIGQISSEVPQNLSASRPQDRQFILSSKKLLLSDSGFYLCAWSRTVTNEKLFFGSGTQLSVL.

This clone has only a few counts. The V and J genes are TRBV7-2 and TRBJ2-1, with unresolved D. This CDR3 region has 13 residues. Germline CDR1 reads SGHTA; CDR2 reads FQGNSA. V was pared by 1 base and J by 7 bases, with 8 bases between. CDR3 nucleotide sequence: TGTGCCAGCAGCTTAGAGCCTCGGAATGAGCAGTTCTTC. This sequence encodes CASSLEPRNEQFF.

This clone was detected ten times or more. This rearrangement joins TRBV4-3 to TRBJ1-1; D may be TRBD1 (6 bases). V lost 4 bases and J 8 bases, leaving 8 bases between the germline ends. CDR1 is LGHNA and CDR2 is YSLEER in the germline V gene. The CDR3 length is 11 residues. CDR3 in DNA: TGCGCCAGCAGCCGTACAGGGGAAGCTTTCTTT. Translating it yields CASSRTGEAFF.

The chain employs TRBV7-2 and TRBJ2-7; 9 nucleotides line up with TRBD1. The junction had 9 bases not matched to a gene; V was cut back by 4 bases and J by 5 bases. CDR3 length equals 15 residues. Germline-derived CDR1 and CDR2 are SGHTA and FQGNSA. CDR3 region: CASSSDRDRDHEQYF. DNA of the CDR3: TGTGCCAGCAGCTCCGACCGGGACAGGGACCACGAGCAGTACTTC.

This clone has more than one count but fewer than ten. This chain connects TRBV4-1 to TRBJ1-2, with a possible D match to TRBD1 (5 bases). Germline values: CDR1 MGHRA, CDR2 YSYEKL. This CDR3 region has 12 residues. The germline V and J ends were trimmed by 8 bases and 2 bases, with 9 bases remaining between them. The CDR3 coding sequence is TGCGCCAGCTATGGGGGGAACTATGGCTACACCTTC. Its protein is CASYGGNYGYTF.

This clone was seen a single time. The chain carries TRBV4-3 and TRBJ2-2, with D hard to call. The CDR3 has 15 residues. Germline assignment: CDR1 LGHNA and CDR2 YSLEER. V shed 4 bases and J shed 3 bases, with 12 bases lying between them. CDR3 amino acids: CASSRVDGYTGELFF. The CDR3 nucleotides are TGCGCCAGCAGCCGCGTGGACGGTTACACCGGGGAGCTGTTTTTT.

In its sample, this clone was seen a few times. CDR3 sequence: CSPEGGYFRNQPQHF. The CDR3 nucleotides are TGCAGCCCGGAAGGGGGATATTTTCGCAATCAGCCCCAGCATTTT. The chain combines TRBV29-1 with TRBJ1-5, with TRBD1 as a possible D gene (6 bases). CDR3 length: 15 residues. V lost 8 bases and J 2 bases, leaving 19 bases between the germline ends. The germline V gene encodes CDR1 SQVTM and CDR2 ANQGSEA.

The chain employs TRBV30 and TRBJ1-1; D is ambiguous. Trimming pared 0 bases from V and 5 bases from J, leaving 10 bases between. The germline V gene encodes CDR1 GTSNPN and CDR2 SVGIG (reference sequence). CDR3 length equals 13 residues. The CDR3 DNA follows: TGTGCCTGGAGTGTGTCGGCGGGAACTGAAGCTTTCTTT. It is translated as CAWSVSAGTEAFF. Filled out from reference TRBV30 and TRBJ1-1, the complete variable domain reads SQTIHQWPATLVQPVGSPLSLECTVEGTSNPNLYWYRQAAGRGLQLLFYSVGIGQISSEVPQNLSASRPQDRQFILSSKKLLLSDSGFYLCAWSVSAGTEAFFGQGTRLTVV.

The CDR3 region is CSVAGANHYNEQFF. In DNA form, the CDR3 reads TGCAGCGTTGCAGGGGCCAACCACTACAATGAGCAGTTCTTC. The chain joins TRBV29-1 to TRBJ2-1, with D maybe TRBD1 (6 bases). The germline V gene has CDR1 SQVTM and CDR2 ANQGSEA. V was pared by 4 bases and J by 3 bases, with 13 bases between. This CDR3 is built from 14 residues.

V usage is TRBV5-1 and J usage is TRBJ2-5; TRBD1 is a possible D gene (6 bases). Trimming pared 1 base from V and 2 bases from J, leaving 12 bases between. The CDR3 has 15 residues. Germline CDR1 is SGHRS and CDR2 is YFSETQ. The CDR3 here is CASSLRGSGQETQYF. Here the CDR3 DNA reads TGCGCCAGCAGCTTGAGGGGGTCAGGTCAAGAGACCCAGTACTTC.

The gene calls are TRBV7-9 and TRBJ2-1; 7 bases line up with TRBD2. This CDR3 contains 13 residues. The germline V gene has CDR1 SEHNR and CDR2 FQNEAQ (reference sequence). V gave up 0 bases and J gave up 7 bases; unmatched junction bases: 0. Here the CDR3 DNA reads TGTGCCAGCAGCTTAGCCGGGGGGAATGAGCAGTTCTTC. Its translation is CASSLAGGNEQFF.

This chain's CDR3 is CASSLSRLSGYTF. CDR3 sequence (DNA): TGTGCCAGCAGCTTAAGCCGCCTATCGGGCTACACCTTC. The chain joins TRBV7-2 to TRBJ1-2; D is ambiguous. Trimming took 2 bases from V and 8 from J, leaving 12 bases between them. The CDR3 is made up of 13 amino acids. CDR1 and CDR2 from the germline V gene are SGHTA and FQGNSA.

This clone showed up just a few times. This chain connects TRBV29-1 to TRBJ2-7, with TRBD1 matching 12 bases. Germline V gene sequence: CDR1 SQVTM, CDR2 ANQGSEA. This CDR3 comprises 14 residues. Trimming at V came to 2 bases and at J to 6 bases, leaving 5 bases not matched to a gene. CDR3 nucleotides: TGCAGCGTTGAAAAGGGACAGGGGGCGACCGAGCAGTACTTC. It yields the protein CSVEKGQGATEQYF.

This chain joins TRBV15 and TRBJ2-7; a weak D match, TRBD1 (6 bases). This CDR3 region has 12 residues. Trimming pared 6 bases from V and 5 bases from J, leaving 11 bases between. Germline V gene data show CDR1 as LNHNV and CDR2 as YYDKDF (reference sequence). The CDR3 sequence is CATSPEGDEQYF. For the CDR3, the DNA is TGTGCCACCAGTCCTGAGGGGGACGAGCAGTACTTC.

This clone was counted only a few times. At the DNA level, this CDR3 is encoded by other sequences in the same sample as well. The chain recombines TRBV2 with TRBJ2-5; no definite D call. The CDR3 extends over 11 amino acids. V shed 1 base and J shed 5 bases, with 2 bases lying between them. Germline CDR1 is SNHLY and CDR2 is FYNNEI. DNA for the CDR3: TGTGCCAGCAGTGAAGGGGAGACCCAGTACTTC. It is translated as CASSEGETQYF.

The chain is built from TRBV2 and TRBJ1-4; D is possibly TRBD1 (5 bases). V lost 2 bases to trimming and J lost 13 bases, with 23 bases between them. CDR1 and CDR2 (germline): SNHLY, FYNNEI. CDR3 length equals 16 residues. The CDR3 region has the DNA TGTGCCAGCAGTGAAAATTCGCCAGGGCCGCTTCTCTTACTGTTTTTT. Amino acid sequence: CASSENSPGPLLLLFF.

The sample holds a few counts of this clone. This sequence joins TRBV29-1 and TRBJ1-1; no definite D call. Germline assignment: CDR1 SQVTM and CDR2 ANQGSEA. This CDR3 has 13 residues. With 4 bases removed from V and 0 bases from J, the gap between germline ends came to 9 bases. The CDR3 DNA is TGCAGCGTTGTAGGCGTTGTGAACACTGAAGCTTTCTTT. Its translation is CSVVGVVNTEAFF.

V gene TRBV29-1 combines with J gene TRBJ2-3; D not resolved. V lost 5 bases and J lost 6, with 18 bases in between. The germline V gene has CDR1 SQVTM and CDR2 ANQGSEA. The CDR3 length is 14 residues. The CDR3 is CSVLGPFPADTQYF. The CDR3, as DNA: TGCAGCGTTTTAGGGCCATTCCCGGCGGATACGCAGTATTTT.